The T cell receptor (beta chain) under discussion was sequenced for a study of T cell changes during pregnancy in multiple sclerosis. Repertoires were generated with immunoSEQ multiplex PCR, while TCRdb's copy carries only in-frame clones and drops some. The sample shows about 44,000 clones, roughly 92% of them seen only once. Germline V gives CDR1 PRHDT, CDR2 FYEKMQ (reference sequence). The CDR3 is made up of 15 amino acids. The V and J ends lost 2 bases and 0 bases respectively, with 10 bases between them. This rearrangement joins TRBV13 to TRBJ1-2; D is ambiguous. The TCR comes from a female donor with multiple sclerosis, enrolled in a pregnancy study. Sequenced material: CD4+ T cells from peripheral blood mononuclear cells, taken in the first trimester of pregnancy. This CDR3 reads CASSLWRMANYGYTF. In nucleotides, the CDR3 is TGTGCCAGCAGCTTATGGAGGATGGCTAACTATGGCTACACCTTC.